This is a list of T cell receptor beta chains from one sample in a study of blood T cell repertoires in COVID-19. Sequencing was performed with immunoSEQ multiplex PCR; in TCRdb, only in-frame clones are kept and a portion is missing. Of 250,000 to 300,000 clones detected, 70% to 80% appear once; the ten largest clones hold 3.3%. The sequencing sample was made of peripheral blood. These receptors all come from a woman of 80 years or more with acute or convalescent COVID-19. The CDR3 runs from the conserved cysteine through the conserved F or W. The D gene is left open where the match is weak. Clone size appears in some rows only: once, few, many, or a class for an expanded clone.

. | . | TRBJ2-1 | TRBV7-2 | CASSWRGGPYNEQFF | TGTGCCAGCAGCTGGAGGGGGGGGCCCTACAATGAGCAGTTCTTC
. | TRBD2 | TRBJ2-2 | TRBV6-6 | CASRRGGGQPGELFF | TGTGCCAGCAGACGAGGCGGGGGGCAGCCCGGGGAGCTGTTTTTT
. | . | TRBJ2-7 | TRBV4-3 | CASSQDAGPSYEQYF | TGCGCCAGCAGCCAAGATGCGGGGCCTTCCTACGAGCAGTACTTC
. | . | TRBJ2-2 | TRBV2 | CASSSRQGYTGELFF | TGTGCCAGCAGTTCACGCCAGGGGTACACCGGGGAGCTGTTTTTT
once | TRBD1 | TRBJ1-6 | TRBV25-1 | CASSESGTGVGYNSPLHF | TGTGCCAGCAGTGAATCCGGGACAGGGGTAGGGTATAATTCACCCCTCCACTTT
. | TRBD1 | TRBJ1-2 | TRBV5-4 | CASSTDRDYGYTF | TGTGCCAGCAGTACCGACAGGGACTATGGCTACACCTTC
. | . | TRBJ2-3 | TRBV7-3 | CASSLNSRGIDTQYF | TGTGCCAGCAGCTTAAACTCCCGGGGAATAGATACGCAGTATTTT
. | TRBD1 | TRBJ1-2 | TRBV4-1 | CASSQDLTGGYGYTF | TGCGCCAGCAGCCAAGATTTAACAGGGGGCTATGGCTACACCTTC
. | TRBD1 | TRBJ2-3 | TRBV18 | CASSPFPTGVGDTQYF | TGTGCCAGCTCACCCTTCCCGACAGGGGTAGGAGATACGCAGTATTTT
few | . | TRBJ2-5 | TRBV2 | CASSDNSQETQYF | TGTGCCAGCAGTGATAACAGCCAAGAGACCCAGTACTTC
. | TRBD2 | TRBJ2-3 | TRBV11-3 | CASSLDSSGGVRTQYF | TGTGCCAGCAGCTTAGACTCTAGCGGGGGGGTCCGGACGCAGTATTTT
. | . | TRBJ2-5 | TRBV7-9 | CASSPGRVETQYF | TGTGCCAGCAGCCCGGGCAGGGTAGAGACCCAGTACTTC
few | . | TRBJ1-2 | TRBV18 | CATRASPGYTF | TGTGCCACCCGAGCAAGTCCTGGCTACACCTTC
. | TRBD2 | TRBJ2-7 | TRBV5-4 | CASSFTSGSHEQYF | TGTGCCAGCAGCTTTACTAGCGGGTCCCACGAGCAGTACTTC
. | . | TRBJ2-7 | TRBV18 | CASSPNAPGGGDEQYF | TGTGCCAGCTCCCCAAATGCTCCGGGTGGAGGCGACGAGCAGTACTTC